Listed below are T cell receptor beta chains from one sample, sequenced in a study of T cell responses to AZD1222 COVID-19 vaccine. Assay used: immunoSEQ multiplex PCR; TCRdb lists only in-frame clones, some missing. The data show about 150,000 clones, about 94% seen once. This specimen was peripheral blood, taken on day 0 of AZD1222 vaccination. The receptors shown here come from an adult in good health. CDR3s leave out the opening cysteine and the closing phenylalanine or tryptophan. D genes are given only for firm matches.

d_gene	v_gene	j_gene	CDR3aa
.	TRBV6-5	TRBJ1-3	ASATGNTIY
.	TRBV25-1	TRBJ1-5	ASSEGGSNQPQH
.	TRBV28	TRBJ1-6	ASSPLGMDSPLH
.	TRBV2	TRBJ2-7	AASRGTSSYEQY
.	TRBV28	TRBJ1-5	ASRSGTTGDNQPQH
TRBD2	TRBV7-6	TRBJ2-5	ASSLATLSGSQTQY
.	TRBV28	TRBJ1-1	ASRLQGMGTEAF
.	TRBV7-8	TRBJ1-2	ASSSDDYGYT
.	TRBV27	TRBJ1-2	ASSRDVSYGYT
.	TRBV9	TRBJ1-2	ASSVGPLNYGYT
.	TRBV6-2/TRBV6-3	TRBJ2-5	ASSLGGFETQY
.	TRBV29-1	TRBJ1-5	SVAGANQPQH
.	TRBV6-1	TRBJ2-7	ASSGVPAGKWDEQY
.	TRBV19	TRBJ1-1	ATAARNTEAF
.	TRBV6-2/TRBV6-3	TRBJ1-5	ASSYSWGSSQPQH
.	TRBV4-3	TRBJ2-6	ASSQVGSGANVLT
.	TRBV2	TRBJ2-2	ASRSGPQNTGELF
TRBD2	TRBV19	TRBJ2-4	ASRSERERRNIQY
TRBD2	TRBV7-8	TRBJ2-3	ASSLTGGGGTSVVDTQY
TRBD2	TRBV25-1	TRBJ2-7	ASRTSGKSYEQY
.	TRBV3-1/TRBV3-2	TRBJ1-4	ASSPHDPTGKKLF
.	TRBV27	TRBJ2-7	ASSPIRKPYEQY
.	TRBV5-1	TRBJ1-2	ASSLGEVGGYT
TRBD1	TRBV3-1/TRBV3-2	TRBJ2-7	ASSRGQVSLYEQY
.	TRBV6-6	TRBJ1-6	ASSRLGHSMGDSPLH
.	TRBV5-1	TRBJ2-5	ASSFPPETQY
TRBD1	TRBV18	TRBJ1-1	ASSPRTGTEVKRTEAF
.	TRBV7-4	TRBJ1-5	ARGEPGTHQPQH
.	TRBV5-4	TRBJ2-3	ASRSLGTDTQY
TRBD1	TRBV9	TRBJ1-2	ASSATGGVYGYT
.	TRBV27	TRBJ1-1	ASRPLNSWNTEAF
.	TRBV6-4	TRBJ2-7	ARAQVSGYEQY
.	TRBV19	TRBJ1-3	ASGLENTIY
.	TRBV7-3	TRBJ1-1	ASSLGGTVNTEAF
TRBD2	TRBV6-5	TRBJ2-3	ASRPGGSTQY
.	TRBV27	TRBJ1-2	ASSTQQGPTYGYT